Following are 14 T cell receptor beta chains from one sample sequenced in a study of regulatory T cells in long-lasting Graves disease (dated by TCRdb to about 2021). Library prep was done by multiplex PCR. TCRdb shows the sequencer as Illumina HiSeq 4000. iRepertoire HTBI primers and Arm-PCR amplification of CDR3 regions were used to construct TCR beta libraries. TCRdb passed the public sequencing reads through fastp at Q25 and MiXCR, retaining productive beta sequences. Duplicate CDR3 protein sequences are folded into a single record with the most common DNA and genes. The table for this sample lists some 500,000 distinct CDR3 sequences; approximately 13% of them were counted only once. The ten largest clones take up 10% of the sample. The sample's time point, from its label and the paper: newly diagnosed GD, antithyroid drugs for less than 3 months. RNA was extracted from PBMCs in TRIzol for both TCR sequencing and RNA sequencing.

The data were also submitted as part of a second study, on T cells in Graves' hyperthyroidism and ophthalmopathy.

The sample in question was peripheral blood mononuclear cells (PBMCs), obtained at new diagnosis, from a patient treated with antithyroid drugs. These receptor sequences come from a man aged 25 to 45 with Graves disease. Donor details come from another sample of the same person, matched by shared clones.

There are many counts of this clonotype. The rearrangement joins TRBV30 to TRBJ2-1; 7 bases agree with TRBD2. The germline V gene encodes CDR1 GTSNPN and CDR2 SVGIG (reference sequence). The J segment lost 6 bases and the V segment lost 4 bases, leaving 9 bases of the junction unmatched. This CDR3 comprises 14 residues. The CDR3 nucleotides are TGTGCCTGGAACTGGGCGGGAGAGGGCAATGAGCAGTTCTTC. This translates into CAWNWAGEGNEQFF. Combining the CDR3 with reference TRBV30 and TRBJ2-1 gives the whole variable domain SQTIHQWPATLVQPVGSPLSLECTVEGTSNPNLYWYRQAAGRGLQLLFYSVGIGQISSEVPQNLSASRPQDRQFILSSKKLLLSDSGFYLCAWNWAGEGNEQFFGPGTRLTVL.

This clonotype occurred many times. This chain connects TRBV12-5 to TRBJ2-3, with D uncertain. Deletions cut 2 bases from V and 3 bases from J, with 24 bases between. The CDR3 extends over 19 amino acids. CDR1 is LGHNT, CDR2 FRNRAP, per germline. The CDR3 nucleotides are TGTGCTAGTGGTTTGACCCCAAGAGGTCCGCCGACCCTGACAGATACGCAGTATTTT. It yields the protein CASGLTPRGPPTLTDTQYF.

Comments on this clonotype: A much larger clone differs from this one at a single base, so this may be a read error. J is TRBJ2-1 and V is TRBV6-2 or TRBV6-3; 11 bases are a match to TRBD2. The CDR3 extends over 17 amino acids. The ends lost 0 bases at V and 15 bases at J; junction bases unmatched: 16. Germline CDR1 MNHEY, CDR2 SVGEGT. The CDR3 reads CASSYSVTSGAGDNAFF. The CDR3 DNA is TGTGCCAGCAGTTACTCCGTGACTAGCGGGGCGGGAGACAATGCGTTCTTC.

This clonotype has more than one count but fewer than ten. The chain couples TRBV20-1 to TRBJ1-5, with D unresolved. Per the germline V gene, CDR1 is DFQATT and CDR2 is SNEGSKA (reference sequence). With 5 bases removed from V and 5 bases from J, the gap between germline ends came to 7 bases. This CDR3 region has 11 residues. CDR3 residues: CSAGGYQPQHF. CDR3 DNA sequence: TGCAGTGCTGGAGGGTATCAGCCCCAGCATTTT.

The chain is built from TRBV9 and TRBJ2-2, with no clear D. V lost 0 bases and J lost 2, with 11 bases in between. Per germline, CDR1 SGDLS and CDR2 YYNGEE. This CDR3 has 16 amino acids. CDR3 in amino acids: CASSVDVSFNTGELFF. The CDR3 DNA sequence: TGTGCCAGCAGCGTAGATGTCAGCTTCAACACCGGGGAGCTGTTTTTT.

J is TRBJ2-4 and V is TRBV4-1, with 9 nucleotides matching TRBD2. Germline V gene lookup returns CDR1 MGHRA and CDR2 YSYEKL. The CDR3 sequence is 19 residues long. V lost 4 bases and J lost 3; bases outside the gene matches: 16. The CDR3 DNA reads as TGCGCCAGCAGCCCTTCGGTAGCGGGAGTGGTTCTAGTCAAAAACATTCAGTACTTC. This translates into CASSPSVAGVVLVKNIQYF.

This chain connects TRBV5-5 to TRBJ2-7; D possibly uses TRBD1 or TRBD2 (5 bases each). Germline V gives CDR1 SGHKS, CDR2 YYEKEE (reference sequence). With 5 bases removed from V and 3 bases from J, the gap between germline ends came to 15 bases. The CDR3 has 14 residues. CDR3: CASREAGTGYEQYF. The CDR3 DNA reads TGTGCCAGCAGGGAGGCCGGGACGGGCTACGAGCAGTACTTC.

This clonotype showed up many times. The chain has TRBV6-1 and TRBJ1-1, with a tentative D call TRBD1 (5 bases). The length of the CDR3 is 13 residues. Germline CDR1 MNHNS, CDR2 SASEGT. V was pared by 2 bases and J by 4 bases, with 8 bases between. This CDR3 reads CASSEQGATEAFF. The CDR3 nucleotides are TGTGCCAGCAGTGAACAGGGTGCCACTGAAGCTTTCTTT.

This clonotype was observed many times. The chain joins TRBV11-2 to TRBJ1-1, with TRBD1 as a possible D gene (5 bases). Germline V CDR1 and CDR2: SGHAT, FQNNGV. This CDR3 spans 13 amino acids. The V and J ends lost 5 bases and 7 bases respectively, with 14 bases between them. CDR3 in amino acids: CASSQPGRDEAFF. The CDR3, as DNA: TGTGCCAGCAGCCAACCAGGGAGGGATGAAGCTTTCTTT.

V gene TRBV19 combines with J gene TRBJ2-7, with 8 bases lining up with TRBD1. Trimming took 8 bases from V and 4 from J; bases not matched to a gene: 10. This CDR3 contains 14 residues. The germline CDR1 and CDR2 sequences are LNHDA and SQIVND (reference sequence). The CDR3 protein is CASGPGQGAYEQYF. CDR3 DNA sequence: TGTGCCAGTGGACCCGGGCAGGGGGCTTACGAGCAGTACTTC.

This clonotype has a count of ten or more. V is TRBV24-1 and J is TRBJ2-2; D gene uncertain. Trimming shortened V by 5 bases and J by 4 bases, and 10 bases separated the two germline ends. CDR1 and CDR2 (germline): KGHDR, SFDVKD. The CDR3 runs 14 residues. The CDR3 coding sequence is TGTGCCACCAGTGCCCCCCGGGTCACCGGGGAGCTGTTTTTT. It codes for CATSAPRVTGELFF.

This chain links TRBV5-8 with TRBJ2-6; D is tentatively TRBD1 or TRBD2 (5 bases each). The CDR3 spans 18 residues. CDR1 and CDR2 from the germline V gene are SGHTS and YDEGEE. Trimming pared 4 bases from V and 0 bases from J, leaving 17 bases between. This CDR3 reads CASSDYQGPTSGANVLTF. The CDR3 nucleotides are TGTGCCAGCAGCGACTACCAGGGCCCCACCTCTGGGGCCAACGTCCTGACTTTC.

This clonotype was picked up many times. This chain joins TRBV6-5 and TRBJ1-2; D is ambiguous. In germline, CDR1 is MNHEY, CDR2 SVGAGI. V lost 8 bases and J 8 bases, leaving 18 bases between the germline ends. This CDR3 region has 13 residues. The CDR3 nucleotides are TGTGCCAGCGGTTCCCAGGTCAGCAAAGGCTACACCTTC. Its protein is CASGSQVSKGYTF.

The chain recombines TRBV29-1 with TRBJ2-3; 10 bases agree with TRBD2. The CDR3 is 14 amino acids. In germline, CDR1 is SQVTM, CDR2 ANQGSEA. Trimming cost V 6 bases and J 0 bases; bases outside gene matches: 3. The CDR3 sequence: CSVRSGRSTDTQYF. Here the CDR3 DNA reads TGCAGCGTCCGTAGCGGGAGGAGCACAGATACGCAGTATTTT.